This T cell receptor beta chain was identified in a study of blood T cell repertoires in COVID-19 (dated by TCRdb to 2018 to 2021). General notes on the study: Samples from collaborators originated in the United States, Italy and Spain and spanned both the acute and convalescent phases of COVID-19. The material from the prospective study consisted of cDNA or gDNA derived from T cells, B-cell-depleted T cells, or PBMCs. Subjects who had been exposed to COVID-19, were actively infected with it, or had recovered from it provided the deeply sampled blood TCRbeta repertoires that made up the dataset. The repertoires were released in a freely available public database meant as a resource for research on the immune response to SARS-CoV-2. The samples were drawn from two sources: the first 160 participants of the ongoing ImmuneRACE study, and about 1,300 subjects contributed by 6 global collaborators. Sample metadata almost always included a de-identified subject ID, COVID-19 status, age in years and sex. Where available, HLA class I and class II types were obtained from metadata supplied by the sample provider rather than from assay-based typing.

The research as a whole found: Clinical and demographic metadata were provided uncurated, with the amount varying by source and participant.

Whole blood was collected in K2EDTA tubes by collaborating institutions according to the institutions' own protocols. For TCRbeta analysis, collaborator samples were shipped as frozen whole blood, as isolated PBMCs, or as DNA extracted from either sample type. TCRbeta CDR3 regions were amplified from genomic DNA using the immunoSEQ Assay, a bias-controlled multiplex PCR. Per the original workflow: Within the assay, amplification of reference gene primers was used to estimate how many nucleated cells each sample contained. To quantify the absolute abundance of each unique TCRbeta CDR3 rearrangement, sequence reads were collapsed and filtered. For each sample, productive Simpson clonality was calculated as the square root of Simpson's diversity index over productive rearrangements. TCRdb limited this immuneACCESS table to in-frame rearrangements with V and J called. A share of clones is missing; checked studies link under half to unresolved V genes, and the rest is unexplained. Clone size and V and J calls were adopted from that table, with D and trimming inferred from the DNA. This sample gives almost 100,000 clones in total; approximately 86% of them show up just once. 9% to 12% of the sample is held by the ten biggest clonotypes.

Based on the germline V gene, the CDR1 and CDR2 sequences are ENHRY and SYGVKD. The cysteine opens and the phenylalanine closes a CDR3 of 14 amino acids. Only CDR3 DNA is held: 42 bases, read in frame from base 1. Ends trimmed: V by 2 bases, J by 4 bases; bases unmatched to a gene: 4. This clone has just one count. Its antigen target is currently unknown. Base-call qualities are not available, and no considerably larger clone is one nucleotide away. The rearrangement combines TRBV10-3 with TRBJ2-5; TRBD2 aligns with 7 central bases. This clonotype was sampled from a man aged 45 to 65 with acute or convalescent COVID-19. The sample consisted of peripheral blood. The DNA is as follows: TGTGCCATCAGTGAGGCGGGGGTCGGAGAGACCCAGTACTTC. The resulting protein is CAISEAGVGETQYF.